Detailed here is one TCR beta chain. The antigen it recognizes is unknown. No much larger clonotype is one base removed from it; base qualities were not supplied. The germline V gene gives CDR1 as SQVTM and CDR2 as ANQGSEA. From the cysteine up to the phenylalanine, the CDR3 has a length of 14 residues. The sequence is cut down to CDR3 DNA, 42 bases in frame from base 1. From V the trimming removes 8 bases and from J it removes 1 base, while the gene matches leave 8 bases of the junction unaccounted for. The library was prepared using the immunoSEQ multiplex PCR assay. Adaptive Biotechnology amplified CDR3 regions from genomic DNA with a two-step multiplex PCR that controlled for amplification bias. In the first PCR, primers covered every V and J gene segment, and in the second PCR, barcodes and Illumina adapters were added. An Illumina instrument was used to sequence the CDR3 libraries. The source study handled its data this way. Analysis combined the vendor-provided pipelines with custom analysis of raw data in R/Bioconductor under R version 3.3.0. Clonality, which ranges from 0 to 1, was calculated as the inverse of the normalised Shannon entropy across all productive clones. High-frequency clones were defined as the share of the repertoire occupied by the top 100 clones, with only clones passing a 95% confidence test being retained. Repertoire diversity was measured with the Simpson index, and overlap between samples was measured with the Morisita-Horn index. TCRdb retrieved this table from immuneACCESS and kept in-frame rearrangements only. Not all clones are present; in checked studies, unresolved V genes account for under half, and no reason is known for the remainder. V, J and clone size are taken as reported in that table, and D and trimming were inferred from the DNA itself. In all, the sample holds some 2,300 clones, and roughly 93% of those were seen once. Under 4.5% of the sample goes to the ten largest clones.

The label giving this sample's time point can be read as: inflamed ileum from the surgical specimen. To be eligible, patients had to be adults with ileal or ileocolonic Crohn's disease and an indication for ileocolonic resection. Before DNA extraction, whole ileal mucosal biopsies were kept frozen at -80 degrees C. Genomic DNA was extracted from frozen whole biopsies using a TRizol-based method and was quantified with a NanoDrop 2000 spectrophotometer. This sample is drawn from a study of T cell repertoires in ileal Crohn's disease (dated 2019 in TCRdb). Study-wide context: Median disease duration was approximately 8.3 years, and under 40% of patients were identified as active smokers at the time of surgery. All patients had surgery for a complication: stricturing disease in 61% and penetrating disease in around 39%. Roughly half of the patients were given postoperative therapy, with around 11 receiving thiopurines and 15 to 20 receiving anti-TNF agents. Biopsies taken from the inflamed portion of the ileum in the surgical resection specimen were designated as M0 samples. For commercial TCRB immunosequencing, five hundred nanograms of biopsy DNA were submitted for each sample. TCR repertoire analysis was performed in a few dozen Crohn's disease patients drawn from a prospective multicentre cohort. The study was conducted in parallel with a multicentre cohort that was designed to identify predictors of early endoscopic recurrence following ileocolonic resection. A Rutgeerts score above i0 was used to define endoscopic postoperative recurrence. A total of 171 mucosal samples from some 60 patients were sequenced, collected from several sites on the surgical specimen as well as at postoperative endoscopy.

Beyond this particular receptor, the publication reports: Mucosal CD4 and CD8 T cells were sorted and sequenced only in a subgroup of patients, whose size was not stated. Higher percentages of high-frequency clones at the time of surgery were linked to endoscopic recurrence, and every patient with clonality above 26.8% (18/57) had recurrence. Compared with CD4 T cells, sorted CD8 T cells held more high-frequency clones, which suggests that the mucosal expansions were mostly CD8. Compared with non-smokers, patients who were active smokers at surgery showed a significantly higher proportion of clonal expansions (roughly 26% vs 20%, p=0.02).

This chain is built from TRBV29-1 and TRBJ2-3; the junction holds 8 bases that match TRBD2. This TCR came from an adult with Crohn's disease. Sequenced material: ileal tissue. The nucleotides are TGCAGCATTAGCGGGAAGGGGGGCACAGATACGCAGTATTTT. Its protein is CSISGKGGTDTQYF.